The 20 T cell receptor beta chains below were found in one sample sequenced in a study of early T cells in non-severe SARS-CoV-2 infection (dated by TCRdb to the early 2020s). Library generation was performed with 5' RACE. Instrument on record: NextSeq 500. In-frame beta chains were kept once TCRdb had trimmed the public reads at Q25 with fastp and called clones with MiXCR. Rows matching on CDR3 protein sequence are summarized as one entry with the most common DNA and genes. Within this sample are roughly 70,000 distinct CDR3 sequences, with roughly an eighth of them counted one time only. The ten top clones hold about 5.2% of the sample. The sample taken for sequencing was whole blood. Receptor source: an adult who was a healthcare worker with PCR-confirmed SARS-CoV-2 infection or an uninfected control (not recorded which).

This chain connects TRBV7-9 to TRBJ1-1, with no clear D. The CDR3 covers 12 residues. The germline gives CDR1 SEHNR, CDR2 FQNEAQ (reference sequence). V lost 1 base to trimming and J lost 7 bases, with 7 bases between them. The CDR3 region is CASSLESHEAFF. CDR3 sequence (DNA): TGTGCCAGCAGCTTAGAGTCTCATGAAGCTTTCTTT.

This clonotype showed up just a few times. The chain couples TRBV6-5 to TRBJ1-2; D might be TRBD1 (6 bases). The CDR3 covers 15 residues. V lost 7 bases, J lost 0 bases, and 15 bases lay in between. The V gene's germline CDR1 is MNHEY and CDR2 SVGAGI. CDR3 in amino acids: CASTNPGQPNYGYTF. The CDR3 region has the DNA TGTGCCAGCACAAACCCCGGACAGCCTAACTATGGCTACACCTTC.

This clonotype appeared many times. The chain employs TRBV29-1 and TRBJ1-3; D may be TRBD1 (5 bases). The V and J ends lost 6 bases and 1 base respectively, with 10 bases between them. The CDR3 covers 13 residues. In germline, CDR1 is SQVTM, CDR2 ANQGSEA. The CDR3 is CSVSDRSGNTIYF. In DNA form, the CDR3 reads TGCAGCGTGAGTGACAGATCTGGAAACACCATATATTTT.

V usage is TRBV9 and J usage is TRBJ2-3; D call uncertain. With 0 bases removed from V and 0 bases from J, the gap between germline ends came to 8 bases. CDR1 and CDR2 (germline): SGDLS, YYNGEE. The CDR3 totals 15 residues. The DNA of the CDR3 is TGTGCCAGCAGCGTAGAGGCAACTAGCACAGATACGCAGTATTTT. This codes for CASSVEATSTDTQYF.

The table lists this clonotype with many counts. The CDR3 coding sequence is TGTGCCACCCAGAGACAGGAGAGAGGCGAGCAGTACTTC. Translation gives CATQRQERGEQYF. The rearrangement uses TRBV10-3 and TRBJ2-7; D is perhaps TRBD1 (6 bases). The V gene lost 10 bases and the J gene lost 6 bases, with 19 bases spanning the gap. The V gene's germline CDR1 is ENHRY and CDR2 SYGVKD. This CDR3 has 13 residues.

Many counts were recorded for this clonotype. The genes are TRBV14 and TRBJ1-3; D ambiguous. This CDR3 has 19 residues. Trimming cost V 1 base and J 0 bases, with 19 bases left between them. The germline V gene encodes CDR1 SGHDN and CDR2 FVKESK. The CDR3 sequence: CASSQVASQTVLSGNTIYF. In nucleotides, the CDR3 is TGTGCCAGCAGCCAAGTAGCCAGTCAAACAGTCCTCTCTGGAAACACCATATATTTT.

This clonotype was counted only a few times. The chain combines TRBV2 with TRBJ2-3, with D possibly TRBD2 on 5 matching bases. The CDR3 loop spans 15 amino acids. The V gene lost 3 bases and the J gene lost 0 bases, with 10 bases spanning the gap. Germline V CDR1 and CDR2: SNHLY, FYNNEI. The CDR3 coding sequence is TGTGCCAGCAGTGACAGCGGAGTTAGCACAGATACGCAGTATTTT. Translation gives CASSDSGVSTDTQYF.

This clonotype has more than one count but fewer than ten. The V gene is TRBV20-1, the J gene TRBJ2-7, with 11 bases aligning to TRBD2. The CDR3 runs to 14 residues. Trimming removed 4 bases from V and 6 bases from J; junction bases left unmatched: 8. Germline CDR1 DFQATT, CDR2 SNEGSKA (reference sequence). CDR3 bases: TGCAGTGCTACGAAAGGGACTAGCGGCCGCGAGCAGTACTTC. Residues: CSATKGTSGREQYF.

This clonotype has a count of ten or more. The V and J genes are TRBV7-9 and TRBJ2-1, with 8 bases lining up with TRBD2. Germline CDR1 reads SEHNR; CDR2 reads FQNEAQ (reference sequence). J lost 10 bases, V lost 3 bases, and 11 bases had no gene match. The CDR3 runs to 15 residues. CDR3: CASSFPGGPGKEQFF. The CDR3 DNA reads as TGTGCCAGCAGCTTCCCGGGGGGGCCCGGCAAGGAGCAGTTCTTC.

V usage is TRBV5-6 and J usage is TRBJ2-5, with unresolved D. V dropped 0 bases and J dropped 7 bases, with 16 bases sitting between them. Germline V CDR1 and CDR2: SGHDT, YYEEEE. The CDR3 has 15 amino acids. The CDR3 loop reads CASSLAIPKVGTQYF. The CDR3 coding sequence is TGTGCCAGCAGCTTGGCCATCCCGAAGGTCGGGACCCAGTACTTC.

This clonotype showed up many times. V and J are TRBV7-9 and TRBJ1-1; D not resolved. V was cut by 5 bases and J by 3 bases, with 7 bases left in between. This CDR3 has 12 amino acids. From germline, CDR1 is SEHNR and CDR2 FQNEAQ (reference sequence). The CDR3, as DNA: TGTGCCAGCAGCCACACGGACACTGAAGCTTTCTTT. Its protein is CASSHTDTEAFF.

V usage is TRBV24-1 and J usage is TRBJ2-3; D remains ambiguous. Trimming took 3 bases from V and 3 from J, leaving 9 bases between them. The germline V gene encodes CDR1 KGHDR and CDR2 SFDVKD. The CDR3 consists of 14 residues. The CDR3 nucleotides read TGTGCCACCAGTGATCTCTCCCGGACAGATACGCAGTATTTT. The encoded protein is CATSDLSRTDTQYF.

Many counts were recorded for this clonotype. This chain uses TRBV3-1 with TRBJ1-1, with no clear D. Per the germline V gene, CDR1 is LGHDT and CDR2 is YNNKEL (reference sequence). V lost 0 bases and J 8 bases, leaving 7 bases between the germline ends. This CDR3 is built from 12 residues. CDR3 sequence (DNA): TGTGCCAGCAGCCAAGATAGAGCAGAAGCTTTCTTT. Its protein product is CASSQDRAEAFF.

The chain joins TRBV5-5 to TRBJ2-3; the match to TRBD1 covers 8 bases. The CDR3 has 15 residues. Trimming took 4 bases from V and 1 from J; bases not matched to a gene: 5. CDR1 is SGHKS, CDR2 YYEKEE, per germline (reference sequence). CDR3 sequence (DNA): TGTGCCAGCAGCCGTACAGGGGGGCGCACAGATACGCAGTATTTT. This gives the protein CASSRTGGRTDTQYF.

The chain has TRBV4-2 and TRBJ2-7, with 7 positions matching TRBD2. This CDR3 has 15 residues. V was pared by 3 bases and J by 5 bases, with 10 bases of the junction left unmatched. Per germline, CDR1 LGHNA and CDR2 YNFKEQ. The CDR3 DNA is TGTGCCAGCAGCCAGACCGGGACTACCCTCCACGAGCAGTACTTC. This encodes CASSQTGTTLHEQYF.

CDR3 protein: CSATDRASYEQYF. The CDR3 DNA reads as TGCAGTGCTACCGACAGGGCTTCCTACGAGCAGTACTTC. The rearrangement uses TRBV20-1 and TRBJ2-7; 7 bases align to TRBD1. CDR3 length: 13 residues. Trimming cost V 4 bases and J 1 base; bases outside gene matches: 4. CDR1 is DFQATT and CDR2 is SNEGSKA in the germline V gene (reference sequence).

V usage is TRBV28 and J usage is TRBJ2-3, with TRBD1 identical over 8 bases. Trimming removed 2 bases from V and 6 bases from J; junction bases left unmatched: 4. Germline-derived CDR1 and CDR2 are MDHEN and SYDVKM. The CDR3 has 14 residues. This CDR3 is CASSLGAGGDTQYF. The CDR3 DNA is TGTGCCAGCAGTTTAGGGGCAGGGGGCGATACGCAGTATTTT.

This sequence joins TRBV9 and TRBJ1-4; 12 nucleotides align to TRBD1. The CDR3 covers 14 residues. Germline CDR1 and CDR2: SGDLS and YYNGEE. Losses at the gene ends were 4 bases for V and 8 bases for J; bases not matched to a gene: 3. DNA for the CDR3: TGTGCCAGCAGCCCCGGGACAGGGGGCGAAAAACTGTTTTTT. Translating gives CASSPGTGGEKLFF.

The rearrangement links TRBV7-2 to TRBJ2-5; D possibly corresponds to TRBD2 (6 bases). The CDR3 length is 14 residues. Per germline, CDR1 SGHTA and CDR2 FQGNSA. Between the trimmed V and J ends, which lost 2 bases and 4 bases, there was a span of 11 bases. For the CDR3, the DNA is TGTGCCAGCAGCTTATACGGGGGACCAGAGACCCAGTACTTC. Its translation: CASSLYGGPETQYF.

This clonotype was counted a few times. This sequence joins TRBV6-5 and TRBJ1-4, with TRBD1 identical over 9 bases. V shed 2 bases and J 5 bases; nucleotides not matched to a gene: 6. Germline assignment: CDR1 MNHEY and CDR2 SVGAGI. This CDR3 contains 16 residues. In DNA form, the CDR3 reads TGTGCCAGCAGTTACCTCGACAGGGGGACGAATGAAAAACTGTTTTTT. It codes for CASSYLDRGTNEKLFF.